The next 28 T cell receptor beta chains were all read from a single sample in a study of a mutant IDH1 vaccine in newly diagnosed glioma. No antigens are known for them. TCRdb's copy holds only in-frame clones and misses some; the assay was immunoSEQ multiplex PCR. Among roughly 31,000 clones listed, 80% to 85% were seen once. Time point meaning: week 47, end of study. Topical imiquimod accompanied each vaccine dose, which consisted of 300 ug of mutant IDH1 20-mer peptide. Sequencing used PBMCs, obtained from a glioma patient whose treatment included an IDH1 peptide vaccine. These receptor sequences come from a man aged 25 to 40 with glioma.

The rearrangement uses TRBV19 and TRBJ2-2; perhaps TRBD1 as D (6 bases). The length of the CDR3 is 16 residues. V lost 3 bases and J lost 4, with 15 bases in between. Germline V CDR1 and CDR2: LNHDA, SQIVND (reference sequence). CDR3 DNA: TGTGCCAGTAGTATCAAGGGGGTTAGTGGCACCGGGGAGCTGTTTTTT. Translating gives CASSIKGVSGTGELFF.

The chain couples TRBV5-1 to TRBJ2-3, with D perhaps matching TRBD1 (6 bases). V shed 2 bases and J shed 2 bases, with 12 bases lying between them. CDR1 and CDR2 from the germline V gene are SGHRS and YFSETQ. The length of the CDR3 is 15 residues. The CDR3 loop is CASSLKQGPTDTQYF. The DNA of the CDR3 is TGCGCCAGCAGCTTAAAACAGGGCCCCACAGATACGCAGTATTTT.

The chain uses TRBV6-5 and TRBJ2-3, with no clear D. The V gene lost 6 bases and the J gene lost 8 bases, with 21 bases spanning the gap. CDR3 length equals 15 residues. Germline CDR1 reads MNHEY; CDR2 reads SVGAGI. CDR3 amino acids: CASRKVGPGWATQYF. DNA of the CDR3: TGTGCCAGCAGAAAAGTTGGGCCCGGGTGGGCTACGCAGTATTTT.

The chain recombines TRBV7-6 with TRBJ1-4; 8 bases are a match to TRBD1. J was trimmed by 4 bases and V by 7 bases; bases with no gene match: 2. The CDR3 is 13 residues long. In germline, CDR1 is SGHVS, CDR2 FNYEAQ. In nucleotides, the CDR3 is TGTGCCAGCACTGGACAGGGTAATGAAAAACTGTTTTTT. Translating gives CASTGQGNEKLFF.

The table lists this clone with a count of one. V gene TRBV6-1 combines with J gene TRBJ2-7; D ambiguous. Germline loops: CDR1 MNHNS, CDR2 SASEGT. The CDR3 is 11 residues long. The ends were cut back, 8 bases at V and 4 bases at J, with 9 bases in the middle. The CDR3 bases are TGTGCCAGCGTTACATCTTACGAGCAGTACTTC. This gives the protein CASVTSYEQYF.

The chain joins TRBV10-1 to TRBJ2-5, with TRBD2 matching over 12 bases. Germline V CDR1 and CDR2: WNHNN, SYGVQD (reference sequence). The CDR3 length is 16 residues. V shed 4 bases and J 2 bases; nucleotides not matched to a gene: 5. The CDR3 nucleotides read TGCGCCAGCAGTGGAGGACTAGCGGGAACTCAAGAGACCCAGTACTTC. It translates to CASSGGLAGTQETQYF.

The chain has TRBV27 and TRBJ2-3, with 12 positions matching TRBD2. The V and J ends lost 5 bases and 2 bases, in that order; junction bases with no gene match: 5. The germline V gene encodes CDR1 MNHEY and CDR2 SMNVEV (reference sequence). The CDR3 runs to 16 residues. The CDR3 DNA reads as TGTGCCAGCAGTCCCGGACTAGCGGGATACACAGATACGCAGTATTTT. This sequence encodes CASSPGLAGYTDTQYF.

The chain employs TRBV5-6 and TRBJ1-2; 12 nucleotides align to TRBD1. There are 13 residues in the CDR3. The trim removed 3 bases at V and 7 bases at J, leaving 1 base unmatched. Germline V lookup: CDR1 SGHDT, CDR2 YYEEEE. CDR3 protein: CASSWDRGLGYTF. The CDR3, as DNA: TGTGCCAGCAGCTGGGACAGGGGGCTTGGCTACACCTTC.

V gene TRBV6-4 combines with J gene TRBJ2-3; TRBD1 aligns across 9 bases. Germline V CDR1 and CDR2: MRHNA, SNTAGT. This CDR3 region has 15 residues. V shed 0 bases and J 2 bases; nucleotides not matched to a gene: 0. The CDR3 nucleotides read TGTGCCAGCAGTGACTCACAGGGGGCCACAGATACGCAGTATTTT. Protein sequence: CASSDSQGATDTQYF.

This chain links TRBV15 with TRBJ2-1; 8 bases fit TRBD2. The CDR3 extends over 17 amino acids. Germline assignment: CDR1 LNHNV and CDR2 YYDKDF (reference sequence). V dropped 0 bases and J dropped 5; count of bases not matched to a gene: 9. This CDR3 is CATSRDFMVAGNNEQFF. The CDR3 nucleotides read TGTGCCACCAGCAGAGATTTTATGGTAGCGGGGAACAATGAGCAGTTCTTC.

The rearrangement uses TRBV5-1 and TRBJ2-1, with 7 bases that match TRBD1. CDR1 is SGHRS, CDR2 YFSETQ, per germline. This CDR3 spans 15 amino acids. V shed 0 bases, J shed 9 bases, and the junction held 9 bases outside the gene matches. This CDR3 reads CASSLDTTGAGEQFF. The CDR3 nucleotides read TGCGCCAGCAGCTTGGATACAACAGGGGCCGGTGAGCAGTTCTTC.

The V call is TRBV5-1, the J call TRBJ1-3; 10 bases are shared with TRBD1. This CDR3 has 17 residues. Germline V gene lookup returns CDR1 SGHRS and CDR2 YFSETQ. V was pared by 5 bases and J by 0 bases, with 8 bases of the junction left unmatched. CDR3 DNA sequence: TGCGCCAGCAGTTTAGACAGGGGGCCCAGCTCTGGAAACACCATATATTTT. Amino acids: CASSLDRGPSSGNTIYF.

The genes are TRBV4-2 and TRBJ2-1, with D tentatively TRBD2 (5 bases). Deletions cut 5 bases from V and 4 bases from J, with 12 bases between. The CDR3 length is 14 residues. CDR1 and CDR2 (germline): LGHNA, YNFKEQ. As DNA, the CDR3 is TGTGCCAGCAGCGGAAGCGGTGGGTACAATGAGCAGTTCTTC. This sequence encodes CASSGSGGYNEQFF.

The rearrangement uses TRBV27 and TRBJ2-3; D unresolved. V gave up 10 bases and J gave up 4 bases, with 15 bases separating them. Germline V lookup: CDR1 MNHEY, CDR2 SMNVEV (reference sequence). This CDR3 comprises 13 residues. CDR3 DNA sequence: TGTGCCATACAAGGTGGGGTGTCAGATACGCAGTATTTT. It encodes CAIQGGVSDTQYF.

This clone was recorded once. Here the CDR3 DNA reads TGTGCCAGCAGCGCTGCCCAAGAGACCCAGTACTTC. This encodes CASSAAQETQYF. V gene TRBV13 combines with J gene TRBJ2-5; D gene unclear. In germline, CDR1 is PRHDT, CDR2 FYEKMQ (reference sequence). This CDR3 comprises 12 residues. With 5 bases removed from V and 1 base from J, the gap between germline ends came to 5 bases.

This sequence joins TRBV5-4 and TRBJ1-3; 8 nucleotides line up with TRBD1. V shed 0 bases, J shed 4 bases, and the junction held 0 bases outside the gene matches. Germline V lookup: CDR1 SGHNT, CDR2 YYREEE (reference sequence). CDR3 length equals 14 residues. The CDR3 DNA reads TGTGCCAGCAGCTTGGCAGGGGGCGGAAACACCATATATTTT. Its protein product is CASSLAGGGNTIYF.

The chain combines TRBV19 with TRBJ2-3; 11 bases match TRBD2. Germline values: CDR1 LNHDA, CDR2 SQIVND (reference sequence). J was trimmed by 3 bases and V by 10 bases; bases with no gene match: 6. CDR3 size: 14 residues. In DNA form, the CDR3 reads TGTGCCAAATGGGGGACTAGCGGAACAGATACGCAGTATTTT. Its translation: CAKWGTSGTDTQYF.

The chain employs TRBV7-8 and TRBJ1-1, with TRBD1 matching 9 bases. CDR3 length: 14 residues. The J segment lost 7 bases and the V segment lost 5 bases, leaving 8 bases of the junction unmatched. Germline assignment: CDR1 SGHVS and CDR2 FQNEAQ. Here the CDR3 DNA reads TGTGCCAGCAGCACAACAGGGGGCTTGAATGAAGCTTTCTTT. Protein: CASSTTGGLNEAFF.

This chain connects TRBV15 to TRBJ1-1; 8 positions match TRBD1. Germline V CDR1 and CDR2: LNHNV, YYDKDF (reference sequence). V lost 0 bases to trimming and J lost 8 bases; unmatched junction nucleotides: 2. The CDR3 is 13 residues long. The CDR3 protein is CATSRERTGEAFF. CDR3 DNA sequence: TGTGCCACCAGCAGAGAGAGGACAGGGGAAGCTTTCTTT.

This chain uses TRBV5-4 with TRBJ2-7; 8 bases map to TRBD1. This CDR3 is built from 14 residues. V shed 2 bases, J shed 0 bases, and the junction held 1 base outside the gene matches. Germline-derived CDR1 and CDR2 are SGHNT and YYREEE (reference sequence). The CDR3 sequence is CASSFDRGSYEQYF. Here the CDR3 DNA reads TGTGCCAGCAGCTTTGACAGGGGCTCCTACGAGCAGTACTTC.

The chain couples TRBV5-1 to TRBJ2-1; TRBD1 matches 11 bases. Germline trimming cut 0 bases from V and 7 bases from J; bases unmatched to any gene: 3. The CDR3 runs to 15 residues. Per the germline V gene, CDR1 is SGHRS and CDR2 is YFSETQ. The CDR3, as DNA: TGCGCCAGCAGCTTGGCGGGGACAGGGGGGAATGAGCAGTTCTTC. Translation: CASSLAGTGGNEQFF. Filled out from reference TRBV5-1 and TRBJ2-1, the complete variable domain reads KAGVTQTPRYLIKTRGQQVTLSCSPISGHRSVSWYQQTPGQGLQFLFEYFSETQRNKGNFPGRFSGRQFSNSRSEMNVSTLELGDSALYLCASSLAGTGGNEQFFGPGTRLTVL.

V gene TRBV13 combines with J gene TRBJ2-7, with a tentative D call TRBD2 (5 bases). V lost 5 bases to trimming and J lost 2 bases, with 13 bases between them. The CDR3 totals 14 residues. CDR1 is PRHDT, CDR2 FYEKMQ, per germline (reference sequence). The CDR3 sequence is CASSIRRAPYEQYF. The CDR3 bases are TGTGCCAGCAGCATTAGGCGGGCCCCCTACGAGCAGTACTTC.

This clone was found a few times. The chain uses TRBV6-1 and TRBJ1-4; D remains ambiguous. CDR3 length equals 12 residues. V dropped 1 base and J dropped 7 bases, with 4 bases sitting between them. Germline V gene data show CDR1 as MNHNS and CDR2 as SASEGT. CDR3 DNA sequence: TGTGCCAGCAGTGAAGGTTTTGAAAAACTGTTTTTT. Its translation is CASSEGFEKLFF.

The rearrangement links TRBV5-4 to TRBJ2-1; D might be TRBD2 (6 bases). The CDR3 is made up of 15 amino acids. CDR1 is SGHNT, CDR2 YYREEE, per germline (reference sequence). Trimming pared 6 bases from V and 4 bases from J, leaving 17 bases between. The chain's CDR3 is CASNLEPGLYNEQFF. The DNA for the CDR3 is TGTGCCAGCAACCTAGAACCGGGACTTTACAATGAGCAGTTCTTC.

This clone was observed once. The V and J genes are TRBV7-8 and TRBJ1-5, with D uncertain. The germline V gene has CDR1 SGHVS and CDR2 FQNEAQ. The CDR3 is 12 amino acids. Trimming stripped 5 bases from V and 7 bases from J, with 9 bases between. This chain's CDR3 is CASSPTGQPQHF. DNA of the CDR3: TGTGCCAGCAGCCCGACGGGGCAGCCCCAGCATTTT.

CDR3 protein: CASSPGGTALGSGNTIYF. DNA of the CDR3: TGTGCCAGCTCACCAGGCGGGACAGCACTGGGCTCTGGAAACACCATATATTTT. This sequence joins TRBV18 and TRBJ1-3, with TRBD1 matching over 7 bases. Germline V gives CDR1 KGHSH, CDR2 LQKENI. CDR3 length: 18 amino acids. The trim removed 2 bases at V and 0 bases at J, leaving 10 bases unmatched.

The V and J genes are TRBV5-1 and TRBJ2-4, with a tentative D call TRBD2 (6 bases). From germline, CDR1 is SGHRS and CDR2 YFSETQ. This CDR3 comprises 16 residues. V dropped 4 bases and J dropped 4 bases, with 18 bases sitting between them. CDR3 residues: CASSRSGEAKKNIQYF. DNA of the CDR3: TGCGCCAGCAGCCGCTCGGGGGAGGCCAAGAAAAACATTCAGTACTTC.

The chain joins TRBV7-9 to TRBJ1-4, with D unclear. The germline gives CDR1 SEHNR, CDR2 FQNEAQ (reference sequence). The CDR3 runs to 15 residues. Between the trimmed V and J ends, which lost 1 base and 0 bases, there was a span of 6 bases. CDR3 amino acids: CASSLVEATNEKLFF. The CDR3 DNA reads as TGTGCCAGCAGCTTAGTGGAGGCAACTAATGAAAAACTGTTTTTT.